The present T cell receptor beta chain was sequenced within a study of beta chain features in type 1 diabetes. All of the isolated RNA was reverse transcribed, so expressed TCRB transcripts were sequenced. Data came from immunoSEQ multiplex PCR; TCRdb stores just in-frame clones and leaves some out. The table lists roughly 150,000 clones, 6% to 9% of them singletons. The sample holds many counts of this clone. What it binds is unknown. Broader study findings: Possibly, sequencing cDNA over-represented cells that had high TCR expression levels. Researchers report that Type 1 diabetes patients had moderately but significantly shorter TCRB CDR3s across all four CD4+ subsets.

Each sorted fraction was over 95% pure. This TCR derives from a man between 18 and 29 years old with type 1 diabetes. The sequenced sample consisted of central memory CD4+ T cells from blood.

The DNA for the CDR3 is TGTGCCAGCCGGGGGATATACGAGCAGTACTTC. This translates into CASRGIYEQYF. V gene TRBV2 combines with J gene TRBJ2-7, with D tentatively TRBD2 (6 bases). The V and J ends lost 8 bases and 4 bases respectively, with 9 bases between them. Per germline, CDR1 SNHLY and CDR2 FYNNEI. The CDR3 covers 11 residues.